These 2 T cell receptor beta chains were sequenced from one sample in a study of technical replicates of blood from a handful of donors. Produced via immunoSEQ multiplex PCR; TCRdb's table is partial and in-frame only. The sample lists 50,000 to 70,000 clones, around 93% occurring once. The sample taken for sequencing was PBMCs. The receptor set was obtained from a human donor in good health. Some clones in this sample may be carry-over from other donors' samples.

V and J are TRBV19 and TRBJ1-5, with no clear D. The CDR3 extends over 15 amino acids. The V gene lost 2 bases and the J gene lost 4 bases, with 12 bases spanning the gap. Germline V gene lookup returns CDR1 LNHDA and CDR2 SQIVND (reference sequence). This CDR3 is CASSIFGELNQPQHF. CDR3 nucleotide sequence: TGTGCCAGTAGTATATTCGGGGAGCTGAATCAGCCCCAGCATTTT.

The CDR3 sequence is CASKSGGQGNQPQHF. CDR3 bases: TGTGCCAGCAAATCAGGGGGCCAGGGCAATCAGCCCCAGCATTTT. V gene TRBV27 combines with J gene TRBJ1-5; 8 bases line up with TRBD1. Germline loops: CDR1 MNHEY, CDR2 SMNVEV (reference sequence). V shed 7 bases, J shed 2 bases, and the junction held 7 bases outside the gene matches. The CDR3 sequence is 15 residues long.